The rows below give T cell receptor beta chains drawn from one sample of a study of regulatory T cells in long-lasting Graves disease. In TCRdb, the multiplex PCR reads were re-called with MiXCR into one record per CDR3 protein. This sample has roughly 350,000 distinct CDR3 sequences, with approximately 16% found just once. A further study also used this sample, focusing on T cells in Graves' hyperthyroidism and ophthalmopathy.

Source: peripheral blood mononuclear cells (PBMCs), taken at new diagnosis, from a patient treated with antithyroid drugs. The receptors stem from a man between 35 and 55 years old with Graves disease. Each CDR3 is given with its conserved first and last residue. The D gene is left open where the match is weak. Clone size appears in some rows only: once, few, many, or a class for an expanded clone.

D,J,size,V,CDR3,DNA
-,TRBJ2-4,many,TRBV12-3/TRBV12-4,CASSPTKNIQYF,TGTGCCAGCAGCCCGACCAAAAACATTCAGTACTTC
TRBD1,TRBJ2-1,many,TRBV28,CASSSHYRGVSYNEQFF,TGTGCCAGCAGTTCTCACTACAGGGGTGTCTCCTACAATGAGCAGTTCTTC
-,TRBJ2-7,few,TRBV7-9,CASSLSTAGPYYEQYF,TGTGCCAGCAGCTTAAGTACTGCAGGACCTTACTACGAGCAGTACTTC
-,TRBJ2-3,many,TRBV28,CASRYQTDTQYF,TGTGCCAGCAGATATCAGACCGATACGCAGTATTTT
-,TRBJ1-5,many,TRBV19,CASNLRNQPQHF,TGTGCCAGTAACCTAAGGAATCAGCCCCAGCATTTT
TRBD1,TRBJ2-1,many,TRBV11-2,CASSFDRVREQFF,TGTGCCAGCAGCTTCGACAGGGTTCGGGAGCAGTTCTTC
-,TRBJ1-6,many,TRBV9,CASSVAGDASPLHF,TGTGCCAGCAGCGTGGCGGGGGACGCTTCACCCCTCCACTTT
-,TRBJ2-2,many,TRBV20-1,CSARDRVRGGTGELFF,TGCAGTGCTAGAGATCGAGTGCGGGGTGGCACCGGGGAGCTGTTTTTT
TRBD2,TRBJ2-3,many,TRBV28,CASMRGGTDTQYF,TGTGCCAGCATGCGGGGGGGCACAGATACGCAGTATTTT
TRBD2,TRBJ2-3,many,TRBV6-1,CASSQIYIRGGTDTQYF,TGTGCCAGCAGTCAGATATATATACGGGGGGGCACAGATACGCAGTATTTT
TRBD1,TRBJ1-1,-,TRBV6-5,CASSLDRGGDTEAFF,TGTGCCAGCAGTTTGGACAGGGGGGGGGACACTGAAGCTTTCTTT
-,TRBJ1-6,few,TRBV5-6,CASSLGGPSANSPLHF,TGTGCCAGCAGCTTGGGTGGCCCGAGTGCTAATTCACCCCTCCACTTT
TRBD1,TRBJ2-7,many,TRBV28,CASTPGGPTIYEQYF,TGTGCCAGCACCCCAGGGGGACCGACTATTTACGAGCAGTACTTC
-,TRBJ2-7,-,TRBV20-1,CSARDPHTPEQYF,TGCAGTGCTAGAGATCCGCACACCCCCGAGCAGTACTTC
-,TRBJ2-7,many,TRBV4-3,CASSQEVTVVHEQYF,TGCGCCAGCAGCCAAGAGGTGACAGTGGTCCACGAGCAGTACTTC
-,TRBJ1-1,many,TRBV29-1,CSVGGRVNTEAFF,TGCAGCGTTGGGGGCAGGGTGAACACTGAAGCTTTCTTT
-,TRBJ2-1,few,TRBV9,CASSARGGGQFF,TGTGCCAGCAGCGCCAGGGGCGGGGGGCAGTTCTTC
-,TRBJ2-4,-,TRBV18,CASSPFQEGLGKNIQYF,TGTGCCAGCTCACCATTCCAGGAGGGGCTGGGCAAAAACATTCAGTACTTC
-,TRBJ1-5,many,TRBV20-1,CSASSGVGQPQHF,TGCAGTGCTAGTAGCGGGGTCGGACAGCCCCAGCATTTT
TRBD2,TRBJ2-3,many,TRBV28,CASSLGSGGFTDTQYF,TGTGCCAGCAGTTTAGGGAGCGGGGGGTTCACAGATACGCAGTATTTT
TRBD1,TRBJ2-2,many,TRBV27,CASSSGTGNTGELFF,TGTGCCAGCAGTTCCGGGACAGGGAACACCGGGGAGCTGTTTTTT
TRBD2,TRBJ2-3,many,TRBV7-8,CASSLLSGGRGTDTQYF,TGTGCCAGCAGCTTATTGAGCGGGGGGCGGGGCACAGATACGCAGTATTTT
TRBD2,TRBJ2-5,few,TRBV20-1,CSASGTKPTQYF,TGCAGTGCATCCGGGACTAAACCGACCCAGTACTTC
-,TRBJ1-2,many,TRBV28,CASSLIQAQGYGYTF,TGTGCCAGCAGTTTGATCCAGGCCCAAGGCTATGGCTACACCTTC
TRBD1,TRBJ1-1,-,TRBV20-1,CSAFPGGMNTEAFF,TGCAGTGCCTTCCCAGGGGGCATGAACACTGAAGCTTTCTTT
TRBD1,TRBJ1-5,many,TRBV11-1,CASSRRTGGGQPQHF,TGTGCCAGCAGCCGGAGGACAGGGGGTGGTCAGCCCCAGCATTTT
-,TRBJ1-5,many,TRBV6-2/TRBV6-3,CASSYIGTANQPQHF,TGTGCCAGCAGTTACATCGGTACAGCCAATCAGCCCCAGCATTTT
-,TRBJ2-1,many,TRBV7-2,CASSSGLTRYNEQFF,TGTGCCAGCAGCTCCGGACTAACGCGATACAATGAGCAGTTCTTC
-,TRBJ1-6,-,TRBV27,CASSFDTSSYNSPLHF,TGTGCCAGCAGTTTCGACACAAGCTCCTATAATTCACCCCTCCACTTT
-,TRBJ2-7,few,TRBV13,CASSHMGPGEQYF,TGTGCCAGCAGCCACATGGGGCCTGGGGAGCAGTACTTC
-,TRBJ2-7,few,TRBV7-2,CASSLTRGPYEQYF,TGTGCCAGCAGCTTAACCCGGGGACCCTACGAGCAGTACTTC
TRBD2,TRBJ2-1,-,TRBV4-1,CASGRGGQTNEQFF,TGCGCCAGCGGGCGGGGGGGCCAAACCAATGAGCAGTTCTTC
-,TRBJ1-4,few,TRBV29-1,CSVEAENEKLFF,TGCAGCGTTGAGGCAGAGAATGAAAAACTGTTTTTT
TRBD2,TRBJ2-1,few,TRBV4-3,CASSQDRAGGLGNEQFF,TGCGCCAGCAGCCAAGATCGGGCGGGGGGGCTTGGGAATGAGCAGTTCTTC
TRBD1,TRBJ2-3,few,TRBV11-2,CASSLDRGWQDTQYF,TGTGCCAGCAGCTTAGACAGGGGGTGGCAAGATACGCAGTATTTT
TRBD1,TRBJ2-3,many,TRBV12-3/TRBV12-4,CASNTRTGGPDTQYF,TGTGCCAGCAACACCAGGACAGGGGGCCCGGATACGCAGTATTTT
TRBD2,TRBJ2-2,many,TRBV20-1,CSARDNSGGNTGELFF,TGCAGTGCTAGAGATAACAGCGGGGGGAACACCGGGGAGCTGTTTTTT
TRBD1,TRBJ1-4,many,TRBV28,CASSFYETGRDDKLFF,TGTGCCAGCAGTTTCTATGAGACAGGGCGGGACGACAAACTGTTTTTT
-,TRBJ1-4,few,TRBV12-3/TRBV12-4,CASSLPGSATNEKLFF,TGTGCCAGCAGTTTGCCTGGGTCTGCAACTAATGAAAAACTGTTTTTT
-,TRBJ2-3,many,TRBV11-3,CASSPRGSTDTQYF,TGTGCCAGCAGCCCCCGGGGTTCTACAGATACGCAGTATTTT
-,TRBJ2-1,-,TRBV28,CASSSPGAYNEQFF,TGTGCCAGCAGTTCCCCGGGGGCGTACAATGAGCAGTTCTTC
-,TRBJ1-5,few,TRBV6-2/TRBV6-3,CASSEPGGYSNQPQHF,TGTGCCAGCAGTGAACCGGGCGGATACAGCAATCAGCCCCAGCATTTT
-,TRBJ2-2,-,TRBV18,CASSVDSNTGELFF,TGTGCCAGCTCAGTCGACAGCAACACCGGGGAGCTGTTTTTT
TRBD1,TRBJ2-7,many,TRBV5-1,CASSFTGVEQYF,TGCGCCAGCAGCTTCACAGGGGTTGAGCAGTACTTC
TRBD1,TRBJ1-4,few,TRBV27,CASSTPQGELFF,TGTGCCAGCAGTACTCCACAGGGGGAACTGTTTTTT